A selection of T cell receptor beta chains follows, all from one sample in a study of cytomegalovirus exposure and HLA in healthy donors. Only in-frame clones appear in the TCRdb table, and some are missing; sequencing was by immunoSEQ multiplex PCR. The table records 160,000 or so clones, 60% to 85% of them present only once. Sequencing was carried out using PBMCs. These receptors were obtained from a woman aged 25 to 39 in good health and CMV-seronegative. Each CDR3 is given without its conserved first and last residue. D genes are given only for firm matches.

V,D,CDR3
TRBV7-8,TRBD2,ASSLARTRTSGTDTQY
TRBV19,.,ASSIEGASTYTDTQY
TRBV30,.,AWSTTGSNQPQH
TRBV29-1,.,SVEVSGSSYEQY
TRBV6-5,TRBD2,ASTSLGGGGETQY
TRBV11-2,.,ASSLGTGRARPPY
TRBV6-1,.,ASSDQGGSYEQY
TRBV7-3,TRBD1,ASSPQGGRGYGYT
TRBV6-1,.,ASRTSQGNEQF
TRBV5-6,.,ASSHRVGSTTEAF
TRBV6-5,TRBD2,ASSYSTSGYNEQF
TRBV18,TRBD1,ASSTGQGSGNQPQH
TRBV29-1,.,SVEIRRSGELF
TRBV5-1,TRBD1,ASSSSQGAAGELF
TRBV5-1,TRBD1,ASSFGQVNTGELF
TRBV6-1,.,ASSVGGGYQPQH
TRBV15,.,ATSRDPQATYEQY
TRBV7-2,TRBD2,ASSLGRAGLAGGRVTQY
TRBV5-1,TRBD2,ASSLAGLASFDEQF
TRBV6-6,TRBD2,ASSRLAGYSYNEQF
TRBV5-4,.,ASSLAGGMSSGANVLT
TRBV18,TRBD1,ASSQQGNEAF
TRBV7-3,TRBD1,ASSLTPLQPGTGVKNIQY